This T cell receptor beta chain is drawn from a study of cytomegalovirus exposure and HLA in healthy donors (dated by TCRdb to 2016 to 2017). With regard to the full study: An earlier analysis of approximately 600 of the donors reported roughly 270 Gb of sequence data and 117 million unique TCR beta sequences from around 200 million T cells. Along with the roughly 700-subject first cohort, a separate validation cohort of 120 different subjects was used. A later genetic analysis used genome-wide SNP genotypes for about three fifths of the 666 donors, treating that subset as a discovery cohort. A later analysis re-examined previously published TCR beta repertoires from 610 or so donors and added high-resolution HLA genotyping to investigate patterns of TCR occurrence. The study used immunosequencing to profile the T cell repertoires of some 600 subjects and linked those repertoires to cytomegalovirus serostatus. Of the 398 genotyped donors, around 81% fell in the genetic ancestry cluster associated with self-reported Caucasian donors. Among some 410 genotyped donors of the cohort, an average of roughly 240,000 unique TCR beta nucleotide sequences were sequenced per donor, roughly 20% of them non-productive. The aim of the study was to test whether cataloging public T cell receptors could identify signatures of past pathogen exposure. An early release that covered some 640 HLA-typed donors contained around 300 gigabases of sequencing data and 85 million to 100 million unique TCR sequences. Typing coverage differed by locus: A, B, C, DRB1 and DQB1 were typed in about 620-630 donors, DQA1 in about 500, DPA1 in some 610, and DPB1 in 472. The study combined high-throughput TCR immunosequencing, statistical association of individual TCRs with disease status, and machine learning to predict cytomegalovirus infection status. In the later analysis, no new phenotypic data were used to find candidate immune exposures; instead, reliance was placed on TCR beta sequences and their occurrence across donors. Roughly 5 DR-DQ haplotypes were handled as single units for association and clustering, since linkage in the cohort was strong. All discovery cohort repertoires had been generated on a single sequencing platform. Donor age, sex, ethnicity and CMV serostatus were compiled together with the repertoire data. An earlier analysis of approximately 630 of the donors applied high-throughput TCR beta sequencing to assess whether each TCR beta V gene segment acted as functional or pseudogenic. HLA typing included class I and class II loci at four-digit resolution. The full study reports these points: When HLA alleles, especially DR and DQ, strongly co-occurred, attributing TCR associations to individual alleles was difficult. In a later analysis, HLA-associated TCR beta chains were found to be more clonally expanded and to have lower generation probabilities than equally common non-associated chains. In a later analysis, several top co-occurrence clusters were reported to appear linked to parvovirus B19, influenza, CMV and Epstein-Barr virus. The authors suggested that the approach could potentially be generalized to other disease states and immunological phenotypes. In a later analysis, most CMV-associated TCR beta chains were found to appear HLA-restricted, with HLA associations seemingly driven largely by CMV exposure. The study gave a list of 150 to 200 TCR beta chains associated with cytomegalovirus. In an earlier analysis of several hundred of the donors, most TCR beta V segments were observed in productive rearrangements about 87% or about 30% of the time, broadly matching IMGT annotations. A further reported finding was that TCR beta sequences accurately predicted the HLA-A and HLA-B alleles for most subjects in the first cohort. The presence/absence analyses assumed that sequencing depth was roughly uniform across donors, and that assumption may not be true. The earlier analysis of 450 to 700 of the donors excluded fewer than 20 rarely observed V segments, including chromosome 9 orphons, because counts were too low. A cluster of highly shared sequence variants was judged likely to be a technical artifact of the sequencing pipeline. According to a later genetic analysis, donors in an Asian-associated ancestry cluster had fewer N-insertions in productive TCRs than the roughly 660-donor mean. This cohort had only TCR beta chains sequenced, and the lack of alpha or paired-chain data limited which features could be detected. A later analysis associated about 18,000 TCR beta sequences with specific HLA alleles at a false discovery rate of 0.05. Across donors, most TCR sequences were observed very rarely, whereas some public TCRs were present in many individuals. Some IMGT-functional V segments, including TRBV6-2 and TRBV6-3, could not be distinguished by the 87-base-pair reads and were therefore excluded. In a later genetic analysis, a missense DCLRE1C variant was associated with V-gene and J-gene trimming of TCR beta chains, and the association was replicated in an independent cohort. A few of the identified cytomegalovirus-associated TCR beta chains were confirmed in vitro to be specific for cytomegalovirus antigens. Correlated functional status among segregating V segments might reflect linkage disequilibrium, but an unknown experimental factor could not be ruled out. Immune exposure information for the cohort was limited to CMV serostatus. The classifier was reported to diagnose cytomegalovirus status with high specificity and sensitivity in both the original cohort and the validation cohort. In a later analysis, the rate of TCR association differed among HLA loci, with DRB1 alleles having the most associated TCRs and HLA-C alleles having the fewest. Because HLA typing was unavailable for some donors at each locus, only the typed subset was used in association tests.

Remarks on this clone: Its antigen is unknown.

Libraries came from the immunoSEQ multiplex PCR assay. For the multiplex PCR, a mixture combining 60 forward primers for TCR Vbeta segments and 13 reverse primers for TCR Jbeta segments was used. Amplification of the CDR3 region of rearranged TCR beta genes was performed with a multiplex PCR assay on genomic DNA. On the Illumina HiSeq System, the amplified TCR beta libraries were sequenced as 87-base-pair reads. The source study handled its data this way. A later analysis counted tens of millions of unique TCR beta chains across the 666 repertoires, and some 11 million of these chains were shared by at least two donors. Raw reads were error-corrected and collapsed into unique sequences by a nearest-neighbor algorithm in which closely related sequences were merged to remove PCR and sequencing errors. V, D and J gene segments were assigned by aligning CDR3 sequences to IMGT reference sequences. For a sequence to be retained, a match of at least six nucleotides to both a V gene segment and a J gene segment was required. Rearrangements were called productive when the CDR3 lacked stop codons and stayed in frame with V and J; all others were non-productive. CDR3 was defined by IMGT convention, running from the second conserved V-encoded cysteine to the conserved J-encoded phenylalanine. Sequences without an unambiguous match to a single V gene segment were excluded from the earlier analysis of about 630 of the donors. An earlier analysis of roughly 590 of the donors called V segments functional above 56.7% productive rearrangements and segregating when the between-donor standard deviation exceeded 5%. A statistical classification framework was built to diagnose cytomegalovirus status from the catalog of TCR beta chain sequences. V and J gene assignment, in a later analysis, came from comparing TCR nucleotide sequences with IMGT/GENE-DB human TR gene sequences. A later analysis assigned CDR3 sequences and most-parsimonious VDJ recombination scenarios with the TCRdist pipeline. A later analysis defined each TCR beta chain by its CDR3 amino acid sequence plus V-gene family, and excluded reads lacking a unique V-gene family. To address suspected cross-contamination and a sequencing artifact, a later analysis removed around 600 highly shared, low-generation-probability nucleotide sequences. In a later analysis, a clonal expansion index was calculated for each public chain from normalized within-repertoire ranks of inferred template counts. In a later analysis, generation probabilities were computed with a VDJ recombination model fitted to out-of-frame rearrangements, and the resulting probabilities were checked against IGoR. In a later analysis, TCR-TCR, TCR-HLA and TCR-CMV co-occurrence was scored with hypergeometric tests, and a repertoire-size bias correction was applied to TCR pairs. False discovery rates were estimated in a later analysis by permuting HLA or CMV assignments 20 times. In a later analysis, co-occurring TCRs were grouped using DBSCAN, with TCRdist sequence similarity added in when clustering inside HLA-allele-positive subsets. For co-occurrence clustering, repertoires with fewer than 30,000 or more than 120,000 public chains were excluded, along with five repertoires with anomalous nucleotide sharing. The immuneACCESS repertoire file appears here via TCRdb, limited to in-frame rearrangements. These files lack a portion of the clones; in checked studies, under half of the deficit traces to unresolved V genes, and the cause of the others is not known. V and J calls and clone size are those listed in that table; D and trimming were worked out from the DNA. This sample's table contains about 210,000 clones. About 1% of the sample rests with the top ten.

In total, more than 500 healthy bone marrow donors made up the cohort. At the time of sampling, all cohort members were nominally healthy, though unrecorded immune exposures were likely present. The donor was CMV seropositive and belonged to the group of more than 250 seropositive cohort members. A peripheral blood sample was provided by each donor, and peripheral blood mononuclear cells were used for TCR beta sequencing. Genomic DNA extraction from the blood cell samples was performed with the Qiagen DNeasy Blood Extraction Kit. From cysteine to phenylalanine, the CDR3 is 16 amino acids long. Just CDR3 DNA is preserved here, 48 bases in frame from base 1. V loses 5 bases at its end and J loses 0 bases; junction bases beyond the gene matches: 7. For CDR1 and CDR2, the germline V gene lists KGHSH and LQKENI.

The receptor was isolated from a woman in her twenties or thirties in good health and CMV-seropositive. The sample consisted of PBMCs. The receptor chain draws on TRBV18 and TRBJ1-5; 7 of the junction bases match TRBD1. The DNA reads TGTGCCAGCTCATCGGGGGACAGCAATAGCAATCAGCCCCAGCATTTT. This sequence encodes CASSSGDSNSNQPQHF.